The 24 T cell receptor beta chains below come from one sample, sequenced in a study of cytomegalovirus exposure and HLA in healthy donors. A multiplex PCR was run with 60 Vbeta primers and 13 Jbeta primers. Libraries were prepared by immunoSEQ multiplex PCR; TCRdb keeps only in-frame clonotypes and omits some of them. The sample comprises nearly 110,000 clones, around two thirds of which are singletons, and about 15% rests with the top ten. Input material: PBMCs. These receptor sequences come from a woman in her thirties or forties in good health and CMV-seropositive.

The rearrangement links TRBV7-9 to TRBJ2-5; D is unclear. CDR3 size: 15 residues. V was clipped by 5 bases and J by 5 bases, with 18 bases between them. The germline gives CDR1 SEHNR, CDR2 FQNEAQ (reference sequence). The CDR3 sequence is CASSPPSPFGETQYF. For the CDR3, the DNA is TGTGCCAGCAGCCCCCCCAGCCCTTTCGGGGAGACCCAGTACTTC.

In this sample, this clone turned up once. This chain uses TRBV30 with TRBJ2-3, with D unclear. The CDR3 is 13 amino acids. CDR1 GTSNPN and CDR2 SVGIG come from the germline V gene (reference sequence). Between the trimmed V and J ends, which lost 3 bases and 2 bases, there was a span of 9 bases. The CDR3 protein is CAWSVQITDTQYF. The CDR3 nucleotides read TGTGCCTGGAGCGTACAGATCACAGATACGCAGTATTTT.

The V gene is TRBV7-9, the J gene TRBJ1-1; D might be TRBD1 (5 bases). V lost 1 base, J lost 6 bases, and 15 bases lay in between. CDR3 length: 15 residues. Germline V gives CDR1 SEHNR, CDR2 FQNEAQ (reference sequence). DNA of the CDR3: TGTGCCAGCAGCTTAGATCGCAGGGAAACGGCTGAAGCTTTCTTT. It translates to CASSLDRRETAEAFF.

The rearrangement uses TRBV28 and TRBJ2-7, with D perhaps matching TRBD1 (5 bases). With 3 bases removed from V and 2 bases from J, the gap between germline ends came to 11 bases. This CDR3 is built from 14 residues. Germline values: CDR1 MDHEN, CDR2 SYDVKM. CDR3 sequence (DNA): TGTGCCAGCAGTTTGCCTGACAGACCCTACGAGCAGTACTTC. Its protein is CASSLPDRPYEQYF. The full variable domain, rest sourced from reference TRBV28 and TRBJ2-7, is DVKVTQSSRYLVKRTGEKVFLECVQDMDHENMFWYRQDPGLGLRLIYFSYDVKMKEKGDIPEGYSVSREKKERFSLILESASTNQTSMYLCASSLPDRPYEQYFGPGTRLTVT.

This clone was counted only a few times. V gene TRBV28 combines with J gene TRBJ1-3; 7 bases map to TRBD1. The CDR3 loop spans 15 amino acids. Germline V gene lookup returns CDR1 MDHEN and CDR2 SYDVKM. The J segment lost 0 bases and the V segment lost 7 bases, leaving 6 bases of the junction unmatched. The CDR3 DNA follows: TGTGCCAGCACCGCGGGACAGAACTCTGGAAACACCATATATTTT. This translates into CASTAGQNSGNTIYF.

The genes are TRBV5-1 and TRBJ1-3, with 8 bases that match TRBD1. CDR1 SGHRS and CDR2 YFSETQ come from the germline V gene. With V trimmed by 4 bases and J by 4 bases, 7 bases remained unmatched. CDR3 length: 15 residues. The CDR3 loop reads CASSTGQGLGNTIYF. In nucleotides, the CDR3 is TGCGCCAGCAGCACCGGACAGGGCCTAGGAAACACCATATATTTT.

This clone showed up just a few times. The chain uses TRBV9 and TRBJ2-1, with 10 positions matching TRBD2. J lost 0 bases, V lost 4 bases, and 4 bases had no gene match. This CDR3 is 16 amino acids long. Germline V CDR1 and CDR2: SGDLS, YYNGEE. The DNA of the CDR3 is TGTGCCAGCAGCACCGTAGCGGGGGGCTCCTACAATGAGCAGTTCTTC. Protein sequence: CASSTVAGGSYNEQFF.

This clone was seen just once. This chain uses TRBV7-6 with TRBJ2-1; D gene ambiguous. Trimming removed 1 base at V and 5 bases at J, with 9 bases between. The CDR3 sequence is 14 residues long. CDR1 and CDR2 from the germline V gene are SGHVS and FNYEAQ. CDR3 sequence: CASSLGHANNEQFF. The CDR3 region has the DNA TGTGCCAGCAGCTTAGGCCATGCGAACAATGAGCAGTTCTTC.

The chain combines TRBV18 with TRBJ1-5, with D hard to call. The CDR3 spans 13 residues. Germline V gene data show CDR1 as KGHSH and CDR2 as LQKENI. The V end was cut by 3 bases, the J end by 3 bases, with 6 bases between. The CDR3 here is CASSPSINQPQHF. The CDR3 DNA sequence: TGTGCCAGCTCACCCAGTATCAATCAGCCCCAGCATTTT.

CDR3 nucleotides: TGTGCCAGCAAGAGCCGGGGGGCCGCCTCCTACGAGCAGTACTTC. It encodes CASKSRGAASYEQYF. The rearrangement joins TRBV2 to TRBJ2-7, with D possibly being TRBD2 (7 bases). Germline V CDR1 and CDR2: SNHLY, FYNNEI. The CDR3 covers 15 residues. Between the trimmed V and J ends, which lost 7 bases and 0 bases, there was a span of 16 bases.

With regard to this clone: One junction end does not reproduce the germline sequence, and a read error may be involved. CDR3 sequence: CASSPDPTSTDTQYF. DNA of the CDR3: TGTGCTAGCAGCCCGGACCCGACTAGTACAGATACGCAGTATTTT. This rearrangement joins TRBV7-7 to TRBJ2-3; maybe TRBD2 (6 bases). Germline V CDR1 and CDR2: SSHAT, FNYEAQ (reference sequence). This CDR3 spans 15 amino acids.

The CDR3 loop is CASSQDQWASSSPLHF. The DNA for the CDR3 is TGCGCCAGCAGCCAAGATCAGTGGGCCAGCTCCTCACCCCTCCACTTT. This sequence joins TRBV4-3 and TRBJ1-6; D ambiguous. The germline CDR1 and CDR2 sequences are LGHNA and YSLEER. V shed 0 bases and J shed 10 bases, with 16 bases lying between them. The CDR3 is 16 residues long.

The chain combines TRBV2 with TRBJ1-5; D call uncertain. The CDR3 runs 15 residues. CDR1 is SNHLY, CDR2 FYNNEI, per germline. Trimming left V 6 bases short and J 3 bases short, with 15 bases between. CDR3 sequence: CASSGMGRNNQPQHF. The CDR3 bases are TGTGCCAGCAGCGGGATGGGGAGGAACAATCAGCCCCAGCATTTT.

This clone was seen only once. This rearrangement joins TRBV5-1 to TRBJ2-7, with 8 positions matching TRBD2. CDR1 SGHRS and CDR2 YFSETQ come from the germline V gene. CDR3 size: 13 residues. V was pared by 4 bases and J by 5 bases, with 5 bases of the junction left unmatched. The CDR3 loop is CASSPGLVDEQYF. In nucleotides, the CDR3 is TGCGCCAGCAGCCCGGGACTAGTAGACGAGCAGTACTTC.

The rearrangement joins TRBV5-1 to TRBJ2-5; D gene uncertain. Trimming left V 1 base short and J 1 base short, with 8 bases between. This CDR3 has 14 residues. The V gene's germline CDR1 is SGHRS and CDR2 YFSETQ. The DNA for the CDR3 is TGCGCCAGCAGCTTGTGGGCTACCCAAGAGACCCAGTACTTC. Translated: CASSLWATQETQYF.

J is TRBJ1-3 and V is TRBV6-6; weak D call: TRBD1 (6 bases). The germline CDR1 and CDR2 sequences are MNHNY and SVGAGI (reference sequence). The CDR3 spans 16 residues. The ends were cut back, 5 bases at V and 0 bases at J, with 14 bases in the middle. Here the CDR3 DNA reads TGTGCCAGCAGTATAGGGGGAGCCATCTCTGGAAACACCATATATTTT. Protein: CASSIGGAISGNTIYF.

The chain joins TRBV2 to TRBJ1-1, with D possibly being TRBD1 (6 bases). The CDR3 is 13 residues long. The V and J ends lost 6 bases and 1 base respectively, with 9 bases between them. Germline V gene data show CDR1 as SNHLY and CDR2 as FYNNEI. The CDR3 reads CASRGGANTEAFF. The CDR3 bases are TGTGCCAGCAGAGGGGGAGCGAACACTGAAGCTTTCTTT.

V gene TRBV25-1 combines with J gene TRBJ2-2; 9 bases align to TRBD2. Trimming cost V 3 bases and J 3 bases; bases outside gene matches: 5. CDR1 MGHDK and CDR2 SYGVNS come from the germline V gene. The CDR3 consists of 16 residues. CDR3 DNA sequence: TGTGCCAGCAGTGATCGAGCGGGGGGATACACCGGGGAGCTGTTTTTT. This encodes CASSDRAGGYTGELFF.

This chain connects TRBV29-1 to TRBJ1-2, with a possible D match to TRBD1 (6 bases). V dropped 4 bases and J dropped 6 bases, with 12 bases sitting between them. There are 12 residues in the CDR3. The germline V gene has CDR1 SQVTM and CDR2 ANQGSEA. The CDR3 sequence: CSVARGADGYTF. The CDR3 DNA reads as TGCAGCGTTGCTCGGGGGGCGGATGGCTACACCTTC.

This chain links TRBV9 with TRBJ2-3, with D possibly matching TRBD2 (5 bases). This CDR3 spans 15 amino acids. Trimming shortened V by 0 bases and J by 0 bases, and 8 bases separated the two germline ends. The germline gives CDR1 SGDLS, CDR2 YYNGEE. CDR3 nucleotide sequence: TGTGCCAGCAGCGTAGCGCAGCGGAGCACAGATACGCAGTATTTT. As protein: CASSVAQRSTDTQYF.

The chain recombines TRBV30 with TRBJ2-5; no clear D. Trimming removed 3 bases at V and 7 bases at J, with 9 bases between. This CDR3 region has 11 residues. Germline V lookup: CDR1 GTSNPN, CDR2 SVGIG (reference sequence). The CDR3 protein is CAWSARLTQYF. CDR3 bases: TGTGCCTGGAGCGCCAGGTTGACCCAGTACTTC.

V gene TRBV29-1 combines with J gene TRBJ2-7, with 15 positions matching TRBD2. Germline loops: CDR1 SQVTM, CDR2 ANQGSEA. The ends lost 7 bases at V and 9 bases at J; junction bases unmatched: 7. The CDR3 has 13 amino acids. The CDR3 nucleotides are TGCAGCGGGGGACTAGCGGGGGGACAAGGGCAGTACTTC. Protein sequence: CSGGLAGGQGQYF.

This sequence joins TRBV4-3 and TRBJ1-6; no definite D call. The CDR3 runs 19 residues. Deletions cut 1 base from V and 5 bases from J, with 21 bases between. Germline CDR1 is LGHNA and CDR2 is YSLEER. The DNA for the CDR3 is TGCGCCAGCAGCCAAGGGTTGGGAGCTAATAGAGCCGATAATTCACCCCTCCACTTT. Encoded protein: CASSQGLGANRADNSPLHF.

The chain employs TRBV7-2 and TRBJ1-5, with no clear D. Trimming left V 2 bases short and J 4 bases short, with 6 bases between. The CDR3 is 13 residues long. Looked up from germline, CDR1 is SGHTA and CDR2 is FQGNSA. The CDR3 loop is CASSLQTNQPQHF. The CDR3, as DNA: TGTGCCAGCAGCTTACAGACTAATCAGCCCCAGCATTTT.